The 5 T cell receptor beta chains below all came from one sample that was sequenced in a study of shared clonotypes between healthy human individuals (dated by TCRdb to the early 2020s). CD8 naive samples were CD45RO-negative cells positively selected for CCR7, giving a CD45RA+CCR7+ population that excluded TemRA cells. Libraries were prepared through the immunoSEQ multiplex PCR assay. Sourced from immuneACCESS, this table was stored by TCRdb with only in-frame sequences that have V and J called. A share of the clones is absent; for the studies checked, an unresolved V gene accounts for under half, and the remainder has no known explanation. This sample comprises more than 2 million clones, 85% to 95% of them detected only once. The top ten constitute about 1.7% of the sample. The sample was naive CD8+ T cells from PBMCs. In the paper's terms, the cell subset or site label means: CD45RA+CCR7+. The receptor set was obtained from a man between 18 and 29 years old in good health. Some clones in this sample may be carry-over from other donors' samples.

The chain carries TRBV27 and TRBJ2-3, with TRBD2 matching 8 bases. Germline values: CDR1 MNHEY, CDR2 SMNVEV (reference sequence). The J segment lost 5 bases and the V segment lost 4 bases, leaving 5 bases of the junction unmatched. There are 14 residues in the CDR3. DNA for the CDR3: TGTGCCAGCAGTTCCCGGGGGGGCCGAGATACGCAGTATTTT. Translating it yields CASSSRGGRDTQYF.

The chain links TRBV27 to TRBJ2-2; D unclear. The V end was cut by 5 bases, the J end by 4 bases, with 17 bases between. The CDR3 totals 16 residues. Looked up from germline, CDR1 is MNHEY and CDR2 is SMNVEV (reference sequence). The CDR3 DNA reads as TGTGCCAGCAGTCCAAAAAACCCCTATGGCACCGGGGAGCTGTTTTTT. Amino acid sequence: CASSPKNPYGTGELFF.

The chain couples TRBV10-2 to TRBJ1-1; D remains ambiguous. V was shortened by 2 bases and J by 6 bases, with 19 bases between the two germline ends. Germline V gene data show CDR1 as WSHSY and CDR2 as SAAADI. CDR3 length: 16 residues. CDR3 sequence (DNA): TGCGCCAGCAGTGAGAGATGGACTCAAGGCTGGTCTGAAGCTTTCTTT. Amino acids: CASSERWTQGWSEAFF.

The table lists this clone with a few counts. J is TRBJ2-1 and V is TRBV6-5; perhaps TRBD1 as D (7 bases). With 6 bases removed from V and 7 bases from J, the gap between germline ends came to 16 bases. Germline lookup yields CDR1 MNHEY and CDR2 SVGAGI. This CDR3 has 14 residues. The DNA for the CDR3 is TGTGCCAGCAGCTTCGGCCAGGGGGGTAATGAGCAGTTCTTC. The encoded protein is CASSFGQGGNEQFF.

The rearrangement uses TRBV27 and TRBJ2-7, with 10 positions matching TRBD1. The CDR3 runs 16 residues. From germline, CDR1 is MNHEY and CDR2 SMNVEV (reference sequence). V shed 4 bases, J shed 6 bases, and the junction held 12 bases outside the gene matches. CDR3: CASSSLPGQGFGEQYF. CDR3 coding DNA: TGTGCCAGCAGTTCGCTACCGGGACAGGGGTTTGGCGAGCAGTACTTC.